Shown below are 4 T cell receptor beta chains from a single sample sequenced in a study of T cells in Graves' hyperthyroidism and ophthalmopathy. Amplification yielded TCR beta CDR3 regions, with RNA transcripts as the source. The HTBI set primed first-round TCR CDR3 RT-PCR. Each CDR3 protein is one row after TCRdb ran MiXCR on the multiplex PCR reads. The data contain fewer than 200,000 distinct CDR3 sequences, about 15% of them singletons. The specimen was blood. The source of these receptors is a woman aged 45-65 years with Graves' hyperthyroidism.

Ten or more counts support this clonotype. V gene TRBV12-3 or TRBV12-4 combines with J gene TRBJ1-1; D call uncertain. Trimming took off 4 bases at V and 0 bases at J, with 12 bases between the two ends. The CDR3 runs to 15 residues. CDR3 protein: CASSSREGMNTEAFF. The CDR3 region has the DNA TGTGCCAGCAGTTCCCGTGAGGGTATGAACACTGAAGCTTTCTTT.

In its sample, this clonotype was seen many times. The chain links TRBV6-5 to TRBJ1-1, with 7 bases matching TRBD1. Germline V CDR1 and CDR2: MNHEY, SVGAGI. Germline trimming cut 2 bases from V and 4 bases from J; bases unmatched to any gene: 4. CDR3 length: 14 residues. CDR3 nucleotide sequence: TGTGCCAGCAGTTACAGGGGGCCGGGCACTGAAGCTTTCTTT. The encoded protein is CASSYRGPGTEAFF.

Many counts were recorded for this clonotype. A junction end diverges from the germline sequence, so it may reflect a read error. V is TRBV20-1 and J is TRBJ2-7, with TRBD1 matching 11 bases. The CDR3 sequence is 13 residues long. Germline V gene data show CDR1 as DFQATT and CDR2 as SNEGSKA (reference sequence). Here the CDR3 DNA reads TGCAGTGCAAGAGGGGACAGGGGGGTCGAGCAGTACTTC. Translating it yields CSARGDRGVEQYF.

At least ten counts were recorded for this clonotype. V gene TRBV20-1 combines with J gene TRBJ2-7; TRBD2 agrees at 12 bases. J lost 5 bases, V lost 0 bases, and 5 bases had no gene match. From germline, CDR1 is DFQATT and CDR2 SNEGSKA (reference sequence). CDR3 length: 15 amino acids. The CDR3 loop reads CSARDLAGGPHEQYF. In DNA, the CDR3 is TGCAGTGCTAGAGACCTAGCGGGGGGGCCCCACGAGCAGTACTTC.